The clone carrying this T cell receptor (beta chain) has a count of ten or more. The data stem from a study of blood T cell repertoires in COVID-19. Using immunoSEQ multiplex PCR, the repertoire was profiled, and TCRdb retains in-frame clones only, with some absent. In the table there are 150,000 to 200,000 clones, about four fifths of which are singletons. Germline V lookup: CDR1 SGHVS, CDR2 FQNEAQ. The V and J ends lost 5 bases and 7 bases, in that order; junction bases with no gene match: 15. The CDR3 is made up of 16 amino acids. This sequence originates from a woman older than 75 with acute or convalescent COVID-19. This chain joins TRBV7-8 and TRBJ1-2, with TRBD1 matching 8 bases. Specimen: peripheral blood. CDR3 loop: CASSPRQGAIRSGYTF. CDR3 DNA: TGTGCCAGCAGCCCTCGTCAGGGGGCGATTAGGAGTGGCTACACCTTC.